These 17 T cell receptor beta chains were all obtained from the same sample, sequenced in a study of identical twins. In TCRdb, the 5' RACE reads were re-called with MiXCR into one record per CDR3 protein. The repertoire holds under 450,000 distinct CDR3 sequences, roughly 20% seen once, with approximately 12% in the top ten. The source material was naive T cells sorted from blood. The receptor set was obtained from a man over 45 in good health.

This clonotype was observed many times. This chain uses TRBV5-1 with TRBJ2-4; D gene uncertain. V was trimmed by 2 bases and J by 6 bases, leaving 9 bases between them. Per germline, CDR1 SGHRS and CDR2 YFSETQ. There are 13 residues in the CDR3. CDR3 DNA: TGCGCCAGCAGCTTCGACCATCTAAACATTCAGTACTTC. Protein: CASSFDHLNIQYF. The whole variable domain, remainder taken from reference TRBV5-1 and TRBJ2-4, is KAGVTQTPRYLIKTRGQQVTLSCSPISGHRSVSWYQQTPGQGLQFLFEYFSETQRNKGNFPGRFSGRQFSNSRSEMNVSTLELGDSALYLCASSFDHLNIQYFGAGTRLSVL.

The J gene is TRBJ2-7, the V gene TRBV27, with D hard to call. Trimming pared 0 bases from V and 4 bases from J, leaving 10 bases between. The germline gives CDR1 MNHEY, CDR2 SMNVEV (reference sequence). The length of the CDR3 is 14 residues. The CDR3 region has the DNA TGTGCCAGCAGTTTATCGGGCGGAATTTACGAGCAGTACTTC. It specifies CASSLSGGIYEQYF.

This clonotype was counted between two and nine times. The chain uses TRBV21-1 and TRBJ2-2; the table names TRBD1, a call not compared with the DNA. TRBV21-1 is listed as a pseudogene. The length of the CDR3 is 18 residues. The CDR3 loop reads CASSKVRTPAPYTGELFF. The CDR3 DNA is TGTGCCAGCAGCAAAGTTAGGACCCCTGCGCCATACACCGGGGAGCTGTTTTTT.

The sample holds a few counts of this clonotype. The genes are TRBV28 and TRBJ1-2; weak D call: TRBD1 (6 bases). This CDR3 region has 15 residues. Germline V gene lookup returns CDR1 MDHEN and CDR2 SYDVKM. Trimming stripped 5 bases from V and 0 bases from J, with 13 bases between. The DNA for the CDR3 is TGTGCCAGCAGTCGTTTGGACAGAACTAACTATGGCTACACCTTC. Amino acids: CASSRLDRTNYGYTF.

This clonotype appeared a few times. The CDR3 coding sequence is TGCAGTGCTAGAGGAGCGGGGGGGGGAGAGACCCAGTACTTC. This translates into CSARGAGGGETQYF. The chain joins TRBV20-1 to TRBJ2-5, with 10 bases fitting TRBD2. This CDR3 region has 14 residues. Trimming at V came to 1 base and at J to 4 bases, leaving 3 bases not matched to a gene. The germline CDR1 and CDR2 sequences are DFQATT and SNEGSKA (reference sequence).

This clonotype came up many times. V gene TRBV12-3 or TRBV12-4 combines with J gene TRBJ2-2, with TRBD1 identical over 8 bases. V shed 6 bases and J 6 bases; nucleotides not matched to a gene: 9. This CDR3 is 15 amino acids long. In nucleotides, the CDR3 is TGTGCCAGCAGCCCCCTGGCAGGGGGCTCCGGGGAGCTGTTTTTT. Protein: CASSPLAGGSGELFF.

V usage is TRBV3-1 and J usage is TRBJ2-5, with D tentatively TRBD2 (6 bases). The CDR3 is made up of 14 amino acids. The V end was cut by 0 bases, the J end by 3 bases, with 8 bases between. The germline V gene encodes CDR1 LGHDT and CDR2 YNNKEL (reference sequence). The CDR3 coding sequence is TGTGCCAGCAGCCAAGACGTAGCGGAAGAGACCCAGTACTTC. The encoded protein is CASSQDVAEETQYF.

This clonotype was detected ten times or more. The chain carries TRBV20-1 and TRBJ2-7; 10 nucleotides agree with TRBD1. V lost 0 bases to trimming and J lost 2 bases; unmatched junction nucleotides: 4. Germline CDR1 is DFQATT and CDR2 is SNEGSKA (reference sequence). The CDR3 spans 15 residues. The CDR3 bases are TGCAGTGCTAGAGATTGGGACAGGGGAACCTACGAGCAGTACTTC. Amino acid sequence: CSARDWDRGTYEQYF.

This sequence joins TRBV20-1 and TRBJ2-7; 11 positions match TRBD2. The V segment lost 5 bases and the J segment 2 bases; nucleotides outside the gene matches: 5. From germline, CDR1 is DFQATT and CDR2 SNEGSKA (reference sequence). This CDR3 is 14 amino acids long. The CDR3 DNA is TGCAGTGCTCTTAGGACTAGCGGGCCCTACGAGCAGTACTTC. Amino acids: CSALRTSGPYEQYF.

V usage is TRBV19 and J usage is TRBJ1-1; weak D call: TRBD1 (6 bases). CDR1 is LNHDA, CDR2 SQIVND, per germline (reference sequence). This CDR3 has 16 amino acids. The V end lost 5 bases, the J end lost 4 bases, and 20 bases lay between the germline ends. The CDR3 loop is CASSRNIRGGTTEAFF. The CDR3 DNA is TGTGCCAGTAGTCGCAACATCAGGGGTGGTACCACTGAAGCTTTCTTT. The whole variable domain, remainder taken from reference TRBV19 and TRBJ1-1, is DGGITQSPKYLFRKEGQNVTLSCEQNLNHDAMYWYRQDPGQGLRLIYYSQIVNDFQKGDIAEGYSVSREKKESFPLTVTSAQKNPTAFYLCASSRNIRGGTTEAFFGQGTRLTVV.

This clonotype was seen a single time. The rearrangement uses TRBV20-1 and TRBJ1-1; no clear D. CDR1 is DFQATT and CDR2 is SNEGSKA in the germline V gene (reference sequence). Trimming stripped 3 bases from V and 11 bases from J, with 10 bases between. The CDR3 runs 10 residues. The CDR3 sequence: CSASRVWAFF. The DNA of the CDR3 is TGCAGTGCTAGCCGAGTGTGGGCTTTCTTT.

The table lists this clonotype with a few counts. This sequence joins TRBV20-1 and TRBJ2-2, with 7 bases fitting TRBD2. Germline V gene lookup returns CDR1 DFQATT and CDR2 SNEGSKA (reference sequence). The CDR3 extends over 15 amino acids. After removal of 3 bases from V and 1 base from J, the junction contained 5 bases not matched to a gene. In nucleotides, the CDR3 is TGCAGTGCTAGGTTCGCGGGGGTGAACACCGGGGAGCTGTTTTTT. Translation gives CSARFAGVNTGELFF.

The rearrangement joins TRBV3-1 to TRBJ1-4; TRBD1 might be the D (5 bases). Germline V gene data show CDR1 as LGHDT and CDR2 as YNNKEL (reference sequence). Trimming took 0 bases from V and 8 from J, leaving 10 bases between them. This CDR3 comprises 14 residues. The CDR3 loop reads CASSQDPGEEKLFF. For the CDR3, the DNA is TGTGCCAGCAGCCAAGATCCGGGGGAAGAAAAACTGTTTTTT.

V is TRBV20-1 and J is TRBJ2-3; 7 nucleotides align to TRBD1. The V gene's germline CDR1 is DFQATT and CDR2 SNEGSKA (reference sequence). The V gene end was trimmed by 6 bases and the J gene end by 2 bases; junction bases not matched to a gene: 17. The CDR3 is made up of 17 amino acids. DNA for the CDR3: TGCAGTGCGTTCACCAAAACAGGGGACGTACTCACAGATACGCAGTATTTT. This translates into CSAFTKTGDVLTDTQYF.

This clonotype was recorded at least ten times. V and J are TRBV6-1 and TRBJ1-5; 10 bases line up with TRBD1. The CDR3 has 15 amino acids. Germline V gene lookup returns CDR1 MNHNS and CDR2 SASEGT. V was clipped by 8 bases and J by 3 bases; unmatched bases: 7. CDR3 sequence (DNA): TGTGCCAGCTCTCGGACAGGGGGGGTCAATCAGCCCCAGCATTTT. This sequence encodes CASSRTGGVNQPQHF.

This clonotype was picked up many times. The chain carries TRBV29-1 and TRBJ2-1; tentatively, D is TRBD1 or TRBD2 (5 bases each). Germline V gives CDR1 SQVTM, CDR2 ANQGSEA. The CDR3 has 14 amino acids. With 3 bases removed from V and 5 bases from J, the gap between germline ends came to 14 bases. CDR3 protein: CSVEYRDGNNEQFF. The DNA for the CDR3 is TGCAGCGTTGAGTACCGGGACGGGAACAATGAGCAGTTCTTC.

This clonotype was observed at least ten times. This chain connects TRBV3-1 to TRBJ2-7; perhaps D is TRBD1 or TRBD2 (5 bases each). Trimming took 4 bases from V and 7 from J, leaving 11 bases between them. The germline CDR1 and CDR2 sequences are LGHDT and YNNKEL (reference sequence). The CDR3 runs to 12 residues. CDR3 in amino acids: CASSPGTKEQYF. The CDR3 nucleotides are TGTGCCAGCAGCCCCGGGACGAAGGAGCAGTACTTC.